This T cell receptor beta chain was obtained from a study of T cell responses to AZD1222 COVID-19 vaccine. General study points: When two AZD1222 doses had been given, Spike-specific TCR breadth and depth rose.

In germline, CDR1 is MNHEY, CDR2 SMNVEV (reference sequence). CDR3 size: 16 residues. J was trimmed by 2 bases and V by 7 bases; bases with no gene match: 9. Libraries were prepared by immunoSEQ multiplex PCR; TCRdb keeps only in-frame clonotypes and omits some of them. The sample has 130,000 to 150,000 clones; 90% are singletons. As regards this clone: Its antigen is unknown.

The receptor was derived from an adult in good health. This material consisted of peripheral blood, taken on day 0 of AZD1222 vaccination. J is TRBJ1-4 and V is TRBV27, with 8 bases that match TRBD1. CDR3 in DNA: TGTGCCAGCAAAGTGGGCAGGGGGCCGACTAATGAAAAACTGTTTTTT. This translates into CASKVGRGPTNEKLFF. Full variable domain (outside the CDR3, taken from reference TRBV27 and TRBJ1-4): EAQVTQNPRYLITVTGKKLTVTCSQNMNHEYMSWYRQDPGLGLRQIYYSMNVEVTDKGDVPEGYKVSRKEKRNFPLILESPSPNQTSLYFCASKVGRGPTNEKLFFGSGTQLSVL.